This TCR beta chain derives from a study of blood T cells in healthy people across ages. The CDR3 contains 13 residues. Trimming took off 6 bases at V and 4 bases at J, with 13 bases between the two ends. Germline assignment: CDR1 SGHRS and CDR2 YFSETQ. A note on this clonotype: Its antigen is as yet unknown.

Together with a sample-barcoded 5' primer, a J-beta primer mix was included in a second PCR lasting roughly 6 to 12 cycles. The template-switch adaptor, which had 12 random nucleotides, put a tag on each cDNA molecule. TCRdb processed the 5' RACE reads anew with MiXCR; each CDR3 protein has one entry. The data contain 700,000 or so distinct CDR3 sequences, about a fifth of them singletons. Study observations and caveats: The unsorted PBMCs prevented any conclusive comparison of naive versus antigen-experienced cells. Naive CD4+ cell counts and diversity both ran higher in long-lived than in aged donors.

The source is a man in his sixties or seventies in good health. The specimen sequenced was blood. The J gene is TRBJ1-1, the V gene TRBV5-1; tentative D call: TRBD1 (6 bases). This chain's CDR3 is CASKGHTSTEAFF. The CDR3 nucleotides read TGCGCCAGCAAGGGACATACGAGCACTGAAGCTTTCTTT.